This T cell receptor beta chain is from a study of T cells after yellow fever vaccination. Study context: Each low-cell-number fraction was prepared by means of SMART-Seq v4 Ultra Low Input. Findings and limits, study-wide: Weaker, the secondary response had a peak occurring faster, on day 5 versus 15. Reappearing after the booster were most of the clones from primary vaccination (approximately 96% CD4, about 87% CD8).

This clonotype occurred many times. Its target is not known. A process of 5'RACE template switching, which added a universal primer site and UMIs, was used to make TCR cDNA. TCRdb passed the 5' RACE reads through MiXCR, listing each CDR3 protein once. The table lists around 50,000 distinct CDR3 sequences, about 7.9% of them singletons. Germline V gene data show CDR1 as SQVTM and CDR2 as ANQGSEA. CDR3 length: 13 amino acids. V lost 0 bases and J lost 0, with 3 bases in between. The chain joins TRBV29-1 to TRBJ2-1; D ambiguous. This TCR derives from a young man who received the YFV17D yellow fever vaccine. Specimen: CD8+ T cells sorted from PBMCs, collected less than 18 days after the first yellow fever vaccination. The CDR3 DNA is TGCAGCGTTGAAGAAAGCTCCTACAATGAGCAGTTCTTC. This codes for CSVEESSYNEQFF.